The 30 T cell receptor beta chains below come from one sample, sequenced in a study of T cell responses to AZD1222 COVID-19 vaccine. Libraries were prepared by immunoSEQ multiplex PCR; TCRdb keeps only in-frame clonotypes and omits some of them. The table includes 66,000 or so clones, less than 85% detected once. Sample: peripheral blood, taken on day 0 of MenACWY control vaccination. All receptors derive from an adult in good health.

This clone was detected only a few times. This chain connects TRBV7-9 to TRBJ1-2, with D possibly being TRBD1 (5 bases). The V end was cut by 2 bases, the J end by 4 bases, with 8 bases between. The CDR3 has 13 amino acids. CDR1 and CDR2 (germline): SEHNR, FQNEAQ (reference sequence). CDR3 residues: CASSLQGRYGYTF. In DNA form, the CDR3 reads TGTGCCAGCAGCTTACAGGGACGCTATGGCTACACCTTC.

The CDR3 sequence is CASSVSGLAGGDTQYF. The CDR3 DNA follows: TGTGCCAGCAGTGTATCGGGACTAGCGGGTGGAGATACGCAGTATTTT. V usage is TRBV6-1 and J usage is TRBJ2-3, with 12 nucleotides matching TRBD2. The CDR3 loop spans 16 amino acids. Germline CDR1 reads MNHNS; CDR2 reads SASEGT. J was trimmed by 5 bases and V by 4 bases; bases with no gene match: 7.

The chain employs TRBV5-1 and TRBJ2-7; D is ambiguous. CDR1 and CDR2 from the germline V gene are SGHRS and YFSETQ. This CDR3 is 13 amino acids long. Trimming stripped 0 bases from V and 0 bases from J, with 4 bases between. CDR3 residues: CASSLEFSYEQYF. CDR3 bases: TGCGCCAGCAGCTTGGAGTTCTCCTACGAGCAGTACTTC.

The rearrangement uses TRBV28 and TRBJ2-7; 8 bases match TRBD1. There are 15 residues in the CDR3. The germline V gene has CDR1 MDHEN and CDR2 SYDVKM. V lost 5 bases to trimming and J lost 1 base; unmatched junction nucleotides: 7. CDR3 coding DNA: TGTGCCAGCAGTCCCACGGGGGACAGGTCCTACGAGCAGTACTTC. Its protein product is CASSPTGDRSYEQYF.

This chain's CDR3 is CASRGDGLYGYTF. DNA of the CDR3: TGTGCCAGCAGAGGAGACGGGCTATATGGCTACACCTTC. The V and J genes are TRBV2 and TRBJ1-2; D unclear. The CDR3 runs to 13 residues. CDR1 and CDR2 (germline): SNHLY, FYNNEI. Deletions cut 6 bases from V and 5 bases from J, with 13 bases between. Filled out from reference TRBV2 and TRBJ1-2, the complete variable domain reads EPEVTQTPSHQVTQMGQEVILRCVPISNHLYFYWYRQILGQKVEFLVSFYNNEISEKSEIFDDQFSVERPDGSNFTLKIRSTKLEDSAMYFCASRGDGLYGYTFGSGTRLTVV.

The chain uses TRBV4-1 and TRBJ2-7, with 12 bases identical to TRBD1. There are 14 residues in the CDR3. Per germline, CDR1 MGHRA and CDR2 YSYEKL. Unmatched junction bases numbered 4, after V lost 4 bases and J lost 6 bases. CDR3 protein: CASSLGTGGSEQYF. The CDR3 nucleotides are TGCGCCAGCAGCCTAGGGACAGGGGGCTCCGAGCAGTACTTC.

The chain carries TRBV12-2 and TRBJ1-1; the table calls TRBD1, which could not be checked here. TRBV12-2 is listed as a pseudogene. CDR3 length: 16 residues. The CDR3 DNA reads TGTGCAAGTCGCTCTGAAACGGACAGAGCGAACACTGAAGCTTTCTTT. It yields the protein CASRSETDRANTEAFF.

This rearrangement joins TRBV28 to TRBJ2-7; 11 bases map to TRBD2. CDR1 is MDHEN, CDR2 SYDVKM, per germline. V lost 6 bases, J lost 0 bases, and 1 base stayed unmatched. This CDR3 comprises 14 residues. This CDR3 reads CASRTSGTSYEQYF. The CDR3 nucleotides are TGTGCCAGCAGGACTAGCGGGACCTCCTACGAGCAGTACTTC.

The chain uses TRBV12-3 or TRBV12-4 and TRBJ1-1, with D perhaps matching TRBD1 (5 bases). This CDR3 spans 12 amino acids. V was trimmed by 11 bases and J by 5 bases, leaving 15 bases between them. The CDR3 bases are TGTGCCTCGGGACGTGGTTGGACTGAAGCTTTCTTT. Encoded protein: CASGRGWTEAFF.

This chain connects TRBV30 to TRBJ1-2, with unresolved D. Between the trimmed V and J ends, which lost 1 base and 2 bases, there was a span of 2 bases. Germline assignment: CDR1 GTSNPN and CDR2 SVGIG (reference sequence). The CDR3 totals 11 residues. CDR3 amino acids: CAWSENYGYTF. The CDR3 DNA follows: TGTGCCTGGAGTGAGAACTATGGCTACACCTTC.

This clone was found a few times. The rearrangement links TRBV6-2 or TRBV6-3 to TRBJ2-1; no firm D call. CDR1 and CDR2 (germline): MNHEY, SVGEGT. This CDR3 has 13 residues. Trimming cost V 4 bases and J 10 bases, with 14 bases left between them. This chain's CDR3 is CASSSPRGREQFF. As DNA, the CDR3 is TGTGCCAGCAGTTCCCCTCGAGGACGAGAGCAGTTCTTC.

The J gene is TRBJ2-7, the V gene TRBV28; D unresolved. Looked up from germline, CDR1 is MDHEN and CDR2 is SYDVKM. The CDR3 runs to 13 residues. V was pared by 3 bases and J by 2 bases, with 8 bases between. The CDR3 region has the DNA TGTGCCAGCAGTTTCCGCGTACCCTACGAGCAGTACTTC. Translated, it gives CASSFRVPYEQYF. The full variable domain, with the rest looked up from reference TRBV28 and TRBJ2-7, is DVKVTQSSRYLVKRTGEKVFLECVQDMDHENMFWYRQDPGLGLRLIYFSYDVKMKEKGDIPEGYSVSREKKERFSLILESASTNQTSMYLCASSFRVPYEQYFGPGTRLTVT.

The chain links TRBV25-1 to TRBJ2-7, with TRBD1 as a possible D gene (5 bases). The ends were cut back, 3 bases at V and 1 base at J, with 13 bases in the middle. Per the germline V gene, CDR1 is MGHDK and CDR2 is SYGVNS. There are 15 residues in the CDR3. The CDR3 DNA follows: TGTGCCAGCAGTGAGCAACAGGAGAATTCCTACGAGCAGTACTTC. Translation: CASSEQQENSYEQYF.

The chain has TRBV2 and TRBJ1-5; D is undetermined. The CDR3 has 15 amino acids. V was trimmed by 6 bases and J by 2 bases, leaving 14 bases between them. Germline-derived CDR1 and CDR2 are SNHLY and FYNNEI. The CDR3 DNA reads TGTGCCAGCAGCTTAGGCCGGCAGGGCAATCAGCCCCAGCATTTT. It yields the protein CASSLGRQGNQPQHF.

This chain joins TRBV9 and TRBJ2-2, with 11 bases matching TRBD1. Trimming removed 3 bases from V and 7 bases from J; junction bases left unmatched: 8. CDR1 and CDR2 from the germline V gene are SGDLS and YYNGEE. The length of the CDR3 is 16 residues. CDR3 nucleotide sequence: TGTGCCAGCAGCGCAGGGACAGGGGGTCCGGACGGGGAGCTGTTTTTT. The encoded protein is CASSAGTGGPDGELFF.

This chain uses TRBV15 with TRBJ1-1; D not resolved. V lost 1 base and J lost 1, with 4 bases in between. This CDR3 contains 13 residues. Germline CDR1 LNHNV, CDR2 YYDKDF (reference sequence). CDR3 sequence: CATSRGRNTEAFF. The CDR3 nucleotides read TGTGCCACCAGCAGAGGACGGAACACTGAAGCTTTCTTT.

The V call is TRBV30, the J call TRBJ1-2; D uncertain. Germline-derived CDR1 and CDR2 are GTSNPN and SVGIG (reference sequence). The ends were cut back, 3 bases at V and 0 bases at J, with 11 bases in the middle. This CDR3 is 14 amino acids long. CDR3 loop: CAWSPWATNYGYTF. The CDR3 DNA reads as TGTGCCTGGAGCCCTTGGGCAACTAACTATGGCTACACCTTC.

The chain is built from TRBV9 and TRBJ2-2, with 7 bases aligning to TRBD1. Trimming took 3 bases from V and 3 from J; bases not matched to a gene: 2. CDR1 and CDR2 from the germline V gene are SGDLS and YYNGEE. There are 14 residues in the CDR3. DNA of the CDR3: TGTGCCAGCAGCGAGGGACAGTACACCGGGGAGCTGTTTTTT. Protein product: CASSEGQYTGELFF.

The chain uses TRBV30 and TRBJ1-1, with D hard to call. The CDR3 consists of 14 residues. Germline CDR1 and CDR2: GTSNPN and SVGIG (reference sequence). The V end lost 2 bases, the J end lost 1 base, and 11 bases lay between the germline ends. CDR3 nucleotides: TGTGCCTGGAGTATTGGACGGAGGAACACTGAAGCTTTCTTT. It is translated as CAWSIGRRNTEAFF. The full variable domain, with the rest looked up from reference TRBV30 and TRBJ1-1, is SQTIHQWPATLVQPVGSPLSLECTVEGTSNPNLYWYRQAAGRGLQLLFYSVGIGQISSEVPQNLSASRPQDRQFILSSKKLLLSDSGFYLCAWSIGRRNTEAFFGQGTRLTVV.

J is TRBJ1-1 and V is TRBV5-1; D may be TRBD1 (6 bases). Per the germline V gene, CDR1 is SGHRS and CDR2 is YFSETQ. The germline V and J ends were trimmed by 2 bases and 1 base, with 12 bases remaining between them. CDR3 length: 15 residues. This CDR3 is CASSLGDTRNTEAFF. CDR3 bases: TGCGCCAGCAGCTTAGGGGACACCAGGAACACTGAAGCTTTCTTT.

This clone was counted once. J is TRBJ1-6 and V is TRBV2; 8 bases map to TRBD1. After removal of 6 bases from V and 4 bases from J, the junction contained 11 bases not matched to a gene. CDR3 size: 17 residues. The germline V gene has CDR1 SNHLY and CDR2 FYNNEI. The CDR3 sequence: CASRPPDRGSYNSPLHF. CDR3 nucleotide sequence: TGTGCCAGCAGACCACCCGACAGGGGATCATATAATTCACCCCTCCACTTT.

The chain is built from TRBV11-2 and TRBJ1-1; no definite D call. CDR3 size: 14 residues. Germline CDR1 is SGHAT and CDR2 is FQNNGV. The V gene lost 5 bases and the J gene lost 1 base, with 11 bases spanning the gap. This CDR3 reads CASSPSRRNTEAFF. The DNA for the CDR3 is TGTGCCAGCAGCCCCTCTCGGAGGAACACTGAAGCTTTCTTT.

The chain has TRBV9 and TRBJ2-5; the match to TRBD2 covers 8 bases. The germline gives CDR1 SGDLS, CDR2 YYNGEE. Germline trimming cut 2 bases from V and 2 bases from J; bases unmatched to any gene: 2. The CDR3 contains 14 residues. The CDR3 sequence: CASSVSSGQETQYF. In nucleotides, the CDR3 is TGTGCCAGCAGCGTCTCTAGCGGGCAAGAGACCCAGTACTTC.

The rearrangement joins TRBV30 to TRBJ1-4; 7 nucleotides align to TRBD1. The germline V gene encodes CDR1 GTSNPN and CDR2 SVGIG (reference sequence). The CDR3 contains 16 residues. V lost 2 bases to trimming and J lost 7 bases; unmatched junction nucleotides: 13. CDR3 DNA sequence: TGTGCCTGGAGTAGTGGACACAGGGGAATAGGTGAAAAACTGTTTTTT. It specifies CAWSSGHRGIGEKLFF.

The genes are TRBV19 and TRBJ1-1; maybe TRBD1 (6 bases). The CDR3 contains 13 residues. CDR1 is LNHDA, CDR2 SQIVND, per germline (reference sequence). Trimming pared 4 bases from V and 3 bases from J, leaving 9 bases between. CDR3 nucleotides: TGTGCCAGTAGTAGACAGGTGGACACTGAAGCTTTCTTT. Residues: CASSRQVDTEAFF.

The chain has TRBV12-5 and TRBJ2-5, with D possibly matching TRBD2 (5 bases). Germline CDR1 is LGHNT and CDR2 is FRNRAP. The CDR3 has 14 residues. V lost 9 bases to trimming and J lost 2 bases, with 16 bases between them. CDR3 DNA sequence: TGTGCTAGCCGGAGGCCGGGCCCGCAAGAGACCCAGTACTTC. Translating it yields CASRRPGPQETQYF.

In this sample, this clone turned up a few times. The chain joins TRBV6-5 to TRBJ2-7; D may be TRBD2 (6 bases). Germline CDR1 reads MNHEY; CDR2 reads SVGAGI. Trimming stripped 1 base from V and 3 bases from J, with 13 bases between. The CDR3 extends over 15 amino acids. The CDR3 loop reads CASSYYGVEGYEQYF. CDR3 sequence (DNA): TGTGCCAGCAGTTACTACGGGGTGGAGGGCTACGAGCAGTACTTC.

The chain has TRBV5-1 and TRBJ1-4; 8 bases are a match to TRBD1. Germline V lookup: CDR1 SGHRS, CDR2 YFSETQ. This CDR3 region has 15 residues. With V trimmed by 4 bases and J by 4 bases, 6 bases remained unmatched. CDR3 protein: CASSADRGGNEKLFF. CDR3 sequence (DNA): TGCGCCAGCAGCGCCGACAGGGGTGGTAATGAAAAACTGTTTTTT. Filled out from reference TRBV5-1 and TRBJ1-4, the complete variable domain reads KAGVTQTPRYLIKTRGQQVTLSCSPISGHRSVSWYQQTPGQGLQFLFEYFSETQRNKGNFPGRFSGRQFSNSRSEMNVSTLELGDSALYLCASSADRGGNEKLFFGSGTQLSVL.

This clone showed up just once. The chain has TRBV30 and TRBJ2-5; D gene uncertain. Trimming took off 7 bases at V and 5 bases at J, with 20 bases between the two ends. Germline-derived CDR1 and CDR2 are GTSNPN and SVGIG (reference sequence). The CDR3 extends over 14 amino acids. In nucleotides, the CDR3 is TGTGCCTCCGCGGCGGCCCCCCGGCGGGAGACCCAGTACTTC. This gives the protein CASAAAPRRETQYF. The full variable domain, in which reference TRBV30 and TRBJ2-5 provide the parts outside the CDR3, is SQTIHQWPATLVQPVGSPLSLECTVEGTSNPNLYWYRQAAGRGLQLLFYSVGIGQISSEVPQNLSASRPQDRQFILSSKKLLLSDSGFYLCASAAAPRRETQYFGPGTRLLVL.

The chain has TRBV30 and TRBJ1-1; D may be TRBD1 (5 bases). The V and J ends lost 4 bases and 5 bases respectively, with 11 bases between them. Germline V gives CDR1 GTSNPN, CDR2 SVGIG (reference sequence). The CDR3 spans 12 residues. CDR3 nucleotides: TGTGCCTGGAAACCAGGGTGGACTGAAGCTTTCTTT. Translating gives CAWKPGWTEAFF.